The rows below give T cell receptor beta chains drawn from one sample of a study of blood T cell repertoires in COVID-19. Only in-frame clones appear in the TCRdb table, and some are missing; sequencing was by immunoSEQ multiplex PCR. Seen here are a few hundred thousand clones, about four fifths observed once, and the top ten hold about 3%. The material sequenced was peripheral blood. All receptors come from a woman aged 18-30 years with acute or convalescent COVID-19. The CDR3 runs from the conserved cysteine through the conserved F or W. D genes are given only for firm matches.

j_call | d_call | v_call | cdr3_aa
TRBJ1-6 | NA | TRBV5-5 | CASSRNGIQGDSPLHF
TRBJ1-1 | NA | TRBV7-2 | CASSLISPPGTDTEAFF
TRBJ2-1 | NA | TRBV5-4 | CASSFLEVALYNEQFF
TRBJ1-2 | NA | TRBV3-1/TRBV3-2 | CASSQAPGQSGYTF
TRBJ2-1 | TRBD2 | TRBV4-1 | CASSQEAPWRAGGLGEQFF
TRBJ1-1 | NA | TRBV30 | CAWSVLEWEAFF
TRBJ1-2 | TRBD1 | TRBV5-4 | CASSRGGQISSHGYTF
TRBJ2-1 | TRBD1 | TRBV2 | CICGTGVYNEQFF
TRBJ1-2 | NA | TRBV6-1 | CASSEGPTVYGYTF
TRBJ2-5 | TRBD2 | TRBV5-1 | CASRTGTSGAQYF
TRBJ2-7 | NA | TRBV5-1 | CASSLEGNEQYF
TRBJ2-7 | TRBD1 | TRBV28 | CASRPPGQGYEQYF
TRBJ2-7 | NA | TRBV19 | CASSMVAGAYEQYF
TRBJ1-2 | NA | TRBV19 | CASRILASYGYTF
TRBJ1-3 | TRBD1 | TRBV4-3 | CASSLTALTGGSSGNTIYF
TRBJ1-1 | TRBD1 | TRBV29-1 | CSVEETLTGAPSTEAFF
TRBJ2-1 | TRBD1 | TRBV6-5 | CASSLHRGYNEQFF
TRBJ2-7 | NA | TRBV11-2 | CASTPTRSSYEQYF
TRBJ2-7 | TRBD2 | TRBV19 | CASRPLGGSSYEQYF
TRBJ2-7 | NA | TRBV2 | CASSDPNQGRLSYEQYF
TRBJ2-7 | TRBD2 | TRBV7-9 | CASSLATSLGGREQYF
TRBJ1-1 | NA | TRBV5-1 | CASSDPGTEAFF
TRBJ2-5 | TRBD2 | TRBV6-4 | CASSAVAGSQETQYF